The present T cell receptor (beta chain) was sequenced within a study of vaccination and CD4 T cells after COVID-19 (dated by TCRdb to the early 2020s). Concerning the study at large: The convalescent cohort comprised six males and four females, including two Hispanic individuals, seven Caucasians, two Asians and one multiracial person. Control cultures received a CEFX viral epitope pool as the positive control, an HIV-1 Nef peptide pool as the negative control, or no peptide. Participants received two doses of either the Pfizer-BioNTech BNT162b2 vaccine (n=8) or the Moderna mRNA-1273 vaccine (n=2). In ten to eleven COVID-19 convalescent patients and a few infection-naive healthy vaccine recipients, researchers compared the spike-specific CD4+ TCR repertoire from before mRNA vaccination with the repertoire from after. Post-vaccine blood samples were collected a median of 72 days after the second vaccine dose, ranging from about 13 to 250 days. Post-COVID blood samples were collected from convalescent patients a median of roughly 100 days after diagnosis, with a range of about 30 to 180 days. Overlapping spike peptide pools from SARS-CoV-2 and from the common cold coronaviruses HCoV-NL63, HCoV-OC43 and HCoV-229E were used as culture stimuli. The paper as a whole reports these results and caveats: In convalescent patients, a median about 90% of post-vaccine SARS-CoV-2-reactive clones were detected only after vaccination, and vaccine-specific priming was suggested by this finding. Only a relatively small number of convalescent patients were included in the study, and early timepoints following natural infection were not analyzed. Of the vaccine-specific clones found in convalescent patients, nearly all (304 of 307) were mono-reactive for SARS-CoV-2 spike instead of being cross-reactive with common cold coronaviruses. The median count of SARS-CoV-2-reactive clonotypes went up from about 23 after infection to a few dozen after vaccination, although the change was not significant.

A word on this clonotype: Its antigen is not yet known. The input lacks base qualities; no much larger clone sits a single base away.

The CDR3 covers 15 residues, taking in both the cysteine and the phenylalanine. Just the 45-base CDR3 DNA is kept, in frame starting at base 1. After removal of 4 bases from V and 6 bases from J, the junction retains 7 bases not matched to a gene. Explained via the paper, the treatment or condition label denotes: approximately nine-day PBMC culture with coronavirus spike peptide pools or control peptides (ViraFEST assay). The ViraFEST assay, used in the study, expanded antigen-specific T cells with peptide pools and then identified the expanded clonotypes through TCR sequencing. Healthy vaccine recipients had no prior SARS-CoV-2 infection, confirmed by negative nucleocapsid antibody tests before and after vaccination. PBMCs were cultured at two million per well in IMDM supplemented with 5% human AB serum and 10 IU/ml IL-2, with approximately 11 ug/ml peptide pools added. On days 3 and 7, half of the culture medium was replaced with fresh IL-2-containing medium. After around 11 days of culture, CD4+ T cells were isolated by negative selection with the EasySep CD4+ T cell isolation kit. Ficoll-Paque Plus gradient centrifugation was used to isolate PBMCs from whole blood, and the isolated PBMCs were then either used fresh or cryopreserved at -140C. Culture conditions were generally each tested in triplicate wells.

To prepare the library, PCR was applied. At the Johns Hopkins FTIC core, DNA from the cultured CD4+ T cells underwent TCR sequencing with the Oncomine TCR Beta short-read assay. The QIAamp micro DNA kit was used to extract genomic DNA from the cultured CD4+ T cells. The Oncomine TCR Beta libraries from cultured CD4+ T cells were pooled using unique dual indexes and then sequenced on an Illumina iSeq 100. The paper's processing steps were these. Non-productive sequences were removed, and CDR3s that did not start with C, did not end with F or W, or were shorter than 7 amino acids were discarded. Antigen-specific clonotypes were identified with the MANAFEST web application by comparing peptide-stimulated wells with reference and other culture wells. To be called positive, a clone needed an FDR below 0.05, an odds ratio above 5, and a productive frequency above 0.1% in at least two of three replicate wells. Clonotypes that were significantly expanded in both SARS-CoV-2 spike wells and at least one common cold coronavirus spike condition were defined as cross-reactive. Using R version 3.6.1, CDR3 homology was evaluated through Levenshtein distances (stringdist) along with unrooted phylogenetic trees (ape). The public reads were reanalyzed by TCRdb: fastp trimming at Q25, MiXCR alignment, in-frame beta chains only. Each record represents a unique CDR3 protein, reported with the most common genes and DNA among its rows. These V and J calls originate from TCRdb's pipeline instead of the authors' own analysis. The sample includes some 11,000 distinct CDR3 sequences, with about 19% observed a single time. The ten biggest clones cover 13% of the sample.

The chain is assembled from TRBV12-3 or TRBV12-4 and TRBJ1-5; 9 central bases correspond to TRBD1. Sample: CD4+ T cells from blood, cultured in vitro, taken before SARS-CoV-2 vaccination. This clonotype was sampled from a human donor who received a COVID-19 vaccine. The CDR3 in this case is CASSSGTGLSQPQHF. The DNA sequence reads TGTGCCAGCAGTTCAGGGACAGGGCTAAGTCAGCCCCAGCATTTT.